The 7 T cell receptor beta chains given below trace back to one sample, sequenced in a study of regulatory T cells in long-lasting Graves disease. Combining iRepertoire HTBI primers with Arm-PCR of CDR3 regions, the authors built TCR beta libraries. Each CDR3 protein is one row after TCRdb ran MiXCR on the multiplex PCR reads. The data contain around 500,000 distinct CDR3 sequences, roughly 14% of them singletons. Time point of the sample: newly diagnosed GD, antithyroid drugs for less than 3 months. Generation of the TCR library employed RNA extracted from PBMCs. The same sample was also used in a study of T cells in Graves' hyperthyroidism and ophthalmopathy.

Source: peripheral blood mononuclear cells (PBMCs), taken at new diagnosis, from a patient treated with antithyroid drugs. The receptors were gathered from a man aged 30-40 years with Graves disease.

This clonotype showed up many times. V usage is TRBV7-8 and J usage is TRBJ1-5; no clear D. In germline, CDR1 is SGHVS, CDR2 FQNEAQ. The CDR3 is 13 amino acids. The ends were cut back, 2 bases at V and 5 bases at J, with 7 bases in the middle. Written as DNA, the CDR3 is TGTGCCAGCAGCTTAAACGAAGATCAGCCCCAGCATTTT. It codes for CASSLNEDQPQHF.

Notes on this clonotype: A much larger clone lies one base from this, so it may be a read error. This chain uses TRBV20-1 with TRBJ1-2; TRBD1 matches 7 bases. Germline V gene sequence: CDR1 DFQATT, CDR2 SNEGSKA (reference sequence). The V segment lost 5 bases and the J segment 5 bases; nucleotides outside the gene matches: 11. The CDR3 runs 14 residues. CDR3 in DNA: TGCAGTGCTCCCCCCCCGGGACAGAGGTATGGCTACACCTTC. This encodes CSAPPPGQRYGYTF.

This clonotype has just a few counts. This chain connects TRBV3-1 to TRBJ2-2; possibly TRBD2 for D (5 bases). With 0 bases removed from V and 7 bases from J, the gap between germline ends came to 12 bases. The CDR3 consists of 15 residues. CDR1 is LGHDT, CDR2 YNNKEL, per germline (reference sequence). The CDR3 DNA reads as TGTGCCAGCAGCCAAGAACCTAGGGCGGGCGGGGAGCTGTTTTTT. Translating it yields CASSQEPRAGGELFF.

The rearrangement uses TRBV3-1 and TRBJ2-5, with 10 nucleotides matching TRBD2. Germline V gene data show CDR1 as LGHDT and CDR2 as YNNKEL (reference sequence). The CDR3 runs to 15 residues. CDR3 sequence (DNA): TGTGCGACCACCCTAGCGGGGGCAAACCAAGAGACCCAGTACTTC. The encoded protein is CATTLAGANQETQYF.

The chain employs TRBV20-1 and TRBJ2-2, with D perhaps TRBD1 or TRBD2 (6 bases each). Germline V gene sequence: CDR1 DFQATT, CDR2 SNEGSKA (reference sequence). The ends were cut back, 4 bases at V and 4 bases at J, with 10 bases in the middle. This CDR3 region has 13 residues. DNA for the CDR3: TGCAGTGCTACCGGGGGCCCCACCGGGGAGCTGTTTTTT. This encodes CSATGGPTGELFF.

This clonotype has a count of ten or more. The genes are TRBV19 and TRBJ2-5, with D possibly TRBD1 on 5 matching bases. Germline V gene lookup returns CDR1 LNHDA and CDR2 SQIVND (reference sequence). The length of the CDR3 is 16 residues. Trimming cost V 6 bases and J 2 bases, with 19 bases left between them. The CDR3 bases are TGTGCCAGTAGCCACAGTAGGGGTGTGGGACAAGAGACCCAGTACTTC. Translation: CASSHSRGVGQETQYF.

This chain links TRBV29-1 with TRBJ2-1, with 9 bases fitting TRBD2. This CDR3 spans 14 amino acids. CDR1 and CDR2 from the germline V gene are SQVTM and ANQGSEA. V lost 8 bases, J lost 7 bases, and 12 bases stayed unmatched. In DNA form, the CDR3 reads TGCAGCCTGAGGGAGGGCGGGAGGGTTAATGAGCAGTTCTTC. As protein: CSLREGGRVNEQFF.